The rows below give T cell receptor beta chains drawn from one sample of a study of OX40 agonist ivuxolimab in advanced cancers. Libraries were prepared by immunoSEQ multiplex PCR; TCRdb keeps only in-frame clonotypes and omits some of them. This sample has tens of thousands of clones; approximately 83% occur once, and the top ten carry 2%. The sequenced sample was CD4+ or CD8+ T cells sorted from blood, obtained in a trial of the OX40 agonist ivuxolimab. The source of these receptors is an adult with an advanced solid tumor such as melanoma, head and neck, liver or kidney cancer. Each CDR3 is given with its conserved first and last residue. A D gene is named only where the DNA matches it firmly. Only part of the rows carry a size: once, few, many, or a class if the clone is expanded.

V	size	D	J	CDR3	DNA
TRBV5-1	NA	TRBD1	TRBJ1-2	CASSLAWGSATGYRGYTF	TGCGCCAGCAGCTTGGCCTGGGGTTCGGCGACAGGGTACCGGGGCTACACCTTC
TRBV4-1	NA	TRBD1	TRBJ1-3	CASSQAGTAYRGNTIYF	TGCGCCAGCAGCCAAGCCGGGACAGCCTACCGTGGAAACACCATATATTTT
TRBV28	NA	NA	TRBJ1-3	CASGRGDSGNTIYF	TGTGCCAGCGGCCGAGGGGACTCTGGAAACACCATATATTTT
TRBV5-4	NA	TRBD1	TRBJ1-2	CASSLKGQGAWYGYTF	TGTGCCAGCAGCTTGAAGGGACAGGGGGCTTGGTATGGCTACACCTTC
TRBV29-1	NA	NA	TRBJ2-3	CSVGRSGNQDTQYF	TGCAGCGTTGGTAGGTCAGGCAATCAAGATACGCAGTATTTT
TRBV10-3	NA	NA	TRBJ2-4	CAISEIQDVNIQYF	TGTGCCATCAGTGAGATTCAGGATGTAAACATTCAGTACTTC
TRBV20-1	NA	NA	TRBJ1-2	CSAVGDYGYTF	TGCAGTGCGGTAGGGGACTATGGCTACACCTTC
TRBV27	NA	NA	TRBJ1-1	CASRDRDANTEAFF	TGTGCCAGCAGGGACCGAGACGCGAACACTGAAGCTTTCTTT
TRBV4-2	few	NA	TRBJ1-4	CASSQDSRGLNEKLFF	TGTGCCAGCAGCCAAGATTCCAGGGGACTAAATGAAAAACTGTTTTTT
TRBV7-2	NA	NA	TRBJ2-2	CASSPQGRDTGELFF	TGTGCCAGCAGCCCACAGGGTCGTGACACCGGGGAGCTGTTTTTT
TRBV27	NA	TRBD1	TRBJ1-4	CASSFSKTGIGPATNEKLFF	TGTGCCAGCAGTTTCTCGAAGACAGGGATAGGGCCCGCAACTAATGAAAAACTGTTTTTT
TRBV18	NA	NA	TRBJ1-1	CASSLDRQMNTEAFF	TGTGCCAGCTCACTTGATAGACAGATGAACACTGAAGCTTTCTTT
TRBV2	NA	NA	TRBJ1-1	CASKGLQDSEGTEAFF	TGTGCCAGCAAGGGTCTGCAGGACTCCGAGGGCACTGAAGCTTTCTTT
TRBV28	few	NA	TRBJ1-6	CASSLNGVYVSGGSPLHF	TGTGCCAGCAGTTTAAACGGGGTGTACGTCAGCGGGGGTTCACCCCTCCACTTT
TRBV27	once	NA	TRBJ2-5	CASSWGWAGDKEQTQYF	TGTGCCAGCAGTTGGGGGTGGGCAGGGGACAAGGAGCAGACCCAGTACTTC
TRBV18	NA	NA	TRBJ1-2	CANSPSGDLYGYTF	TGTGCCAACTCACCGTCAGGGGATCTCTATGGCTACACCTTC
TRBV7-2	NA	NA	TRBJ1-2	CASSLWAGDGYTF	TGTGCCAGCAGCTTATGGGCAGGGGATGGCTACACCTTC
TRBV5-5	NA	TRBD1	TRBJ1-4	CASSPQGGTTNEKLFF	TGTGCCAGCAGCCCTCAGGGGGGGACGACTAATGAAAAACTGTTTTTT
TRBV4-3	NA	NA	TRBJ2-3	CASSQGARLTRTQYF	TGCGCCAGCAGCCAGGGGGCCCGCCTCACCCGTACGCAGTATTTT
TRBV19	NA	NA	TRBJ1-5	CASSITDNQPQHF	TGTGCCAGTAGTATTACAGACAATCAGCCCCAGCATTTT
TRBV4-3	NA	TRBD1	TRBJ2-2	CASSPYGTGGSGELFF	TGCGCCAGCAGCCCCTACGGGACAGGGGGTTCCGGGGAGCTGTTTTTT
TRBV28	NA	NA	TRBJ2-7	CASTSTRPQEQYF	TGTGCCAGCACTTCAACTAGGCCACAAGAGCAGTACTTC
TRBV7-8	NA	TRBD1	TRBJ1-5	CASSLAWGTGDNQPQHF	TGTGCCAGCAGCTTAGCGTGGGGGACAGGGGACAATCAGCCCCAGCATTTT
TRBV7-2	NA	NA	TRBJ1-6	CASRAEQGYSPLHF	TGTGCCAGCCGAGCCGAACAGGGCTACTCACCCCTCCACTTT
TRBV19	NA	NA	TRBJ2-4	CASSMRWGAKNIQYF	TGTGCCAGTAGTATGCGGTGGGGGGCCAAAAACATTCAGTACTTC
TRBV5-1	NA	TRBD1	TRBJ1-2	CASSTGTGNTAYGYTF	TGCGCCAGCAGCACGGGGACAGGGAATACGGCATATGGCTACACCTTC
TRBV7-7	NA	NA	TRBJ2-7	CASSLETDPDRRDEQYF	TGTGCTAGCAGCTTAGAGACTGACCCAGACAGGCGGGACGAGCAGTACTTC
TRBV11-2	NA	NA	TRBJ2-7	CASSLGQISYEQYF	TGTGCCAGCAGCTTAGGACAAATCTCCTACGAGCAGTACTTC
TRBV4-1	few	NA	TRBJ2-2	CASSQVFQGRELGSPGELFF	TGCGCCAGCAGCCAAGTCTTTCAGGGCAGGGAATTAGGAAGTCCCGGGGAGCTGTTTTTT
TRBV29-1	few	TRBD2	TRBJ2-7	CSVEESAGGNEQYF	TGCAGCGTTGAGGAGTCGGCGGGGGGGAACGAGCAGTACTTC
TRBV14	NA	TRBD2	TRBJ2-7	CASSHVLAGGFGYEQYF	TGTGCCAGCAGCCACGTACTAGCGGGGGGTTTCGGCTACGAGCAGTACTTC
TRBV5-4	once	NA	TRBJ1-1	CASSRTSGGNTEAFF	TGTGCCAGCAGCAGGACGAGTGGGGGGAACACTGAAGCTTTCTTT
TRBV9	once	TRBD2	TRBJ2-2	CASSLGTITGELFF	TGTGCCAGCAGCCTTGGGACTATTACCGGGGAGCTGTTTTTT
TRBV11-2	NA	NA	TRBJ2-7	CASSSLDLSYEQYF	TGTGCCAGCAGCTCTCTGGACCTCTCCTACGAGCAGTACTTC
TRBV4-3	NA	NA	TRBJ2-2	CASSQDTATGYTNTGELFF	TGCGCCAGCAGCCAAGATACGGCTACAGGTTACACGAACACCGGGGAGCTGTTTTTT
TRBV9	NA	NA	TRBJ2-7	CASSVAGTYEQYF	TGTGCCAGCAGCGTAGCAGGGACCTACGAGCAGTACTTC
TRBV19	NA	NA	TRBJ2-7	CASSIGTDYEQYF	TGTGCCAGTAGTATAGGGACAGACTACGAGCAGTACTTC
TRBV6-5	NA	NA	TRBJ2-5	CASSYSGETQYF	TGTGCCAGCAGTTACTCAGGAGAGACCCAGTACTTC
TRBV5-1	NA	NA	TRBJ1-1	CASSLGGVPEAFF	TGCGCCAGCAGCTTGGGAGGGGTCCCCGAAGCTTTCTTT
TRBV9	NA	NA	TRBJ2-1	CASSVGPGQDEQFF	TGTGCCAGCAGCGTAGGCCCGGGGCAGGATGAGCAGTTCTTC
TRBV18	once	NA	TRBJ1-4	CASSPSRGSALATNEKLFF	TGTGCCAGCTCACCCTCCCGGGGTTCAGCACTTGCAACTAATGAAAAACTGTTTTTT
TRBV19	NA	NA	TRBJ2-3	CASSIASDTDTQYF	TGTGCCAGTAGTATAGCGAGTGACACAGATACGCAGTATTTT
TRBV10-3	NA	TRBD1	TRBJ2-7	CAISESVAGGSYEQYF	TGTGCCATCAGTGAGTCGGTGGCAGGGGGCAGCTACGAGCAGTACTTC
TRBV30	NA	NA	TRBJ1-5	CAWSVGSNQPQHF	TGTGCCTGGAGTGTGGGAAGCAATCAGCCCCAGCATTTT
TRBV5-1	NA	NA	TRBJ2-1	CASSSGPGVQWEQFF	TGCGCCAGCAGCTCTGGTCCCGGGGTTCAATGGGAGCAGTTCTTC
TRBV7-2	NA	NA	TRBJ1-2	CASSFGTLYGYTF	TGTGCCAGCAGCTTTGGGACCCTCTATGGCTACACCTTC
TRBV9	NA	NA	TRBJ2-5	CASSGGALQETQYF	TGTGCCAGCAGCGGGGGGGCCCTCCAAGAGACCCAGTACTTC
TRBV27	NA	TRBD1	TRBJ2-7	CASSIGQGWYEQYF	TGTGCCAGCAGTATAGGACAGGGTTGGTACGAGCAGTACTTC
TRBV18	NA	NA	TRBJ2-2	CASSPRQTNTGELFF	TGTGCCAGCTCACCACGACAGACGAACACCGGGGAGCTGTTTTTT
TRBV2	NA	NA	TRBJ2-3	CASRRQVDTQYF	TGTGCCAGCAGACGTCAGGTCGATACGCAGTATTTT
TRBV30	NA	TRBD1	TRBJ2-1	CAWSLSPRGPYNEQFF	TGTGCCTGGAGTCTTTCCCCCAGGGGGCCCTACAATGAGCAGTTCTTC
TRBV19	NA	TRBD1	TRBJ1-4	CASSNRDRGNEKLFF	TGTGCCAGTAGTAACCGGGACAGGGGAAATGAAAAACTGTTTTTT
TRBV5-1	NA	TRBD1	TRBJ1-2	CASSLAGTVTYGYTF	TGCGCCAGCAGCTTGGCCGGGACAGTCACCTATGGCTACACCTTC
TRBV5-4	NA	TRBD2	TRBJ2-7	CASSLAGGGSYEQYF	TGTGCCAGCAGCCTGGCGGGCGGGGGAAGCTACGAGCAGTACTTC